What follows is one TCR beta chain and its context. This entry belongs to a study of blood T cell repertoires in COVID-19. Study-wide context: Acute and convalescent COVID-19 samples came from the United States, Italy and Spain. The analysed material was cDNA or gDNA that came from T cells, B-cell-depleted T cells, or PBMCs.

This CDR3 spans 16 amino acids. Germline-derived CDR1 and CDR2 are MDHEN and SYDVKM. Between the trimmed V and J ends, which lost 6 bases and 1 base, there was a span of 18 bases. Original processing methods: For nucleated cells, counts were estimated from reference gene primer amplification. The repertoire was sequenced with immunoSEQ multiplex PCR; TCRdb's copy has only in-frame clones and lacks some. V and J calls plus clone size are reproduced from that table; the DNA served to infer D and trimming. Of some 20,000 clones listed, roughly 85% are singletons. The chain combines TRBV28 with TRBJ1-1, with a weak D call TRBD1 (6 bases). The sample was peripheral blood. This TCR was recovered from an elderly man with acute or convalescent COVID-19. As DNA, the CDR3 is TGTGCCAGCAGCTCCTTGCGGGGGGACACGAACACTGAAGCTTTCTTT. Residues: CASSSLRGDTNTEAFF.